This entry lists 23 T cell receptor beta chains sequenced from one sample in a study of blood T cells in healthy people across ages. The use of a sample-barcoded 5' primer and a J-beta primer mix characterized a second PCR of about 7 to 12 cycles. TCRdb recomputed calls from the 5' RACE reads with MiXCR, one row per CDR3 protein. Here the sample spans around 870,000 distinct CDR3 sequences, 25% to 30% being singletons. The sample comprised blood. Source of these receptors: a woman older than 75 in good health.

This clonotype came up many times. This chain joins TRBV10-2 and TRBJ2-7; 12 positions agree with TRBD1. This CDR3 contains 15 residues. Germline CDR1 reads WSHSY; CDR2 reads SAAADI. The junction had 9 bases not matched to a gene; V was cut back by 5 bases and J by 7 bases. CDR3 DNA: TGCGCCAGCAGTTCCGGGACAGGGGGCAAAGGTGAGCAGTACTTC. As protein: CASSSGTGGKGEQYF.

Comments on this clonotype: One base away lies a much larger clone, so this may be a sequencing read error. V gene TRBV20-1 combines with J gene TRBJ1-2; tentatively, D is TRBD1 (5 bases). Germline assignment: CDR1 DFQATT and CDR2 SNEGSKA (reference sequence). CDR3 length: 14 residues. With 4 bases removed from V and 4 bases from J, the gap between germline ends came to 16 bases. CDR3 in DNA: TGCAGTGCTAAACAGGAGTTCAATAGCTATGGCTACACCTTC. Protein sequence: CSAKQEFNSYGYTF.

This clonotype has a count of ten or more. CDR3 protein: CASSLISIDTQYF. CDR3 in DNA: TGTGCCAGCAGCTTGATTTCCATCGATACGCAGTATTTT. The chain has TRBV7-2 and TRBJ2-3; D gene unclear. CDR1 is SGHTA and CDR2 is FQGNSA in the germline V gene. The CDR3 has 13 residues. V shed 3 bases and J shed 6 bases, with 10 bases lying between them.

This clonotype has a handful of counts. This rearrangement joins TRBV15 to TRBJ2-5; D ambiguous. The DNA end favors TRBJ2-7, so the J call may be wrong. Germline assignment: CDR1 LNHNV and CDR2 YYDKDF (reference sequence). This CDR3 contains 18 residues. The DNA for the CDR3 is TGTGCCACCAGCAGAGAATCCCGACGTCCCACCCCGATCGGCGAGCAGTACTTC. As protein: CATSRESRRPTPIGEQYF.

Only a few counts were recorded for this clonotype. The rearrangement links TRBV11-2 to TRBJ2-2; the D is unclear. The germline V gene has CDR1 SGHAT and CDR2 FQNNGV. This CDR3 is 14 amino acids long. With 2 bases removed from V and 1 base from J, the gap between germline ends came to 5 bases. In DNA form, the CDR3 reads TGTGCCAGCAGCTTAACATGGAACACCGGGGAGCTGTTTTTT. This sequence encodes CASSLTWNTGELFF.

This clonotype was seen at least ten times. The chain combines TRBV7-9 with TRBJ2-5; 10 bases align to TRBD1. There are 17 residues in the CDR3. Per the germline V gene, CDR1 is SEHNR and CDR2 is FQNEAQ (reference sequence). V was pared by 5 bases and J by 5 bases, with 14 bases of the junction left unmatched. The CDR3 coding sequence is TGTGCCAGCAGCCCCTACTCGGACAGGGGGAATAGTGAGACCCAGTACTTC. It codes for CASSPYSDRGNSETQYF.

The V gene is TRBV20-1, the J gene TRBJ2-4, with TRBD2 as a possible D gene (6 bases). The J call is in doubt because the DNA end fits TRBJ2-5 better. The CDR3 totals 16 residues. Germline assignment: CDR1 DFQATT and CDR2 SNEGSKA (reference sequence). The CDR3 DNA is TGCAGTGCCGAAGGAGAGACGGGGGAGAGGAAAGAGACCCAGTACTTC. Protein product: CSAEGETGERKETQYF.

In this sample, this clonotype turned up a few times. The V call is TRBV5-1, the J call TRBJ1-1; TRBD1 matches at 8 bases. This CDR3 comprises 16 residues. With 4 bases clipped from V and 0 bases from J, the junction kept 8 bases outside the gene matches. Germline assignment: CDR1 SGHRS and CDR2 YFSETQ. The CDR3 is CASSPAPQGVNTEAFF. CDR3 DNA sequence: TGCGCCAGCAGCCCGGCTCCACAGGGGGTGAACACTGAAGCTTTCTTT.

There are a few counts of this clonotype. The chain is built from TRBV12-3 or TRBV12-4 and TRBJ2-2; D assignment may be TRBD1 or TRBD2 (5 bases each). The germline V and J ends were trimmed by 4 bases and 2 bases, with 14 bases remaining between them. The CDR3 sequence is 16 residues long. Here the CDR3 DNA reads TGTGCCAGCAGTTCCCCGGCCGGGGCAAACACCGGGGAGCTGTTTTTT. Its translation: CASSSPAGANTGELFF.

This clonotype was seen only a few times. A much larger clone differs by one base, so this may be a read error. The rearrangement uses TRBV6-2 or TRBV6-3 and TRBJ2-5, with D tentatively TRBD1 (5 bases). CDR3 length: 13 amino acids. The germline CDR1 and CDR2 sequences are MNHEY and SVGEGT. The CDR3 bases are TGTGCCAGCAGCAGGGCGCCTCAAGAGGCCCAGTACTTC. Translating gives CASSRAPQEAQYF.

This clonotype was recorded many times. The gene calls are TRBV24-1 and TRBJ2-3; no firm D call. The CDR3 consists of 13 residues. Germline lookup yields CDR1 KGHDR and CDR2 SFDVKD. V lost 4 bases and J lost 4, with 8 bases in between. The CDR3: CATSDGLPDTQYF. CDR3 coding DNA: TGTGCCACCAGTGACGGCTTACCAGATACGCAGTATTTT.

This chain uses TRBV4-1 with TRBJ2-5, with 10 bases lining up with TRBD2. The CDR3 loop spans 16 amino acids. Germline loops: CDR1 MGHRA, CDR2 YSYEKL. V lost 3 bases and J lost 5; bases outside the gene matches: 9. The CDR3 DNA sequence: TGCGCCAGCAGCCAGGGGGCAGCGGGGGGGCGCGAGACCCAGTACTTC. This codes for CASSQGAAGGRETQYF.

This clonotype was observed many times. The chain uses TRBV27 and TRBJ1-1; D possibly corresponds to TRBD1 (5 bases). V lost 2 bases and J lost 8, with 9 bases in between. This CDR3 is 12 amino acids long. CDR1 and CDR2 from the germline V gene are MNHEY and SMNVEV (reference sequence). This CDR3 reads CASSLAGGEAFF. The CDR3 DNA reads as TGTGCCAGCAGTTTAGCGGGGGGAGAAGCTTTCTTT.

The chain uses TRBV4-1 and TRBJ1-1, with D unresolved. This CDR3 contains 13 residues. Germline values: CDR1 MGHRA, CDR2 YSYEKL. Trimming shortened V by 0 bases and J by 7 bases, and 9 bases separated the two germline ends. This CDR3 is CASSQEALVEAFF. The DNA of the CDR3 is TGCGCCAGCAGCCAAGAGGCACTAGTTGAAGCTTTCTTT.

The V and J genes are TRBV6-6 and TRBJ2-3, with D maybe TRBD2 (7 bases). This CDR3 has 15 residues. CDR1 and CDR2 from the germline V gene are MNHNY and SVGAGI (reference sequence). The V end lost 5 bases, the J end lost 5 bases, and 17 bases lay between the germline ends. The DNA of the CDR3 is TGTGCCAGCAGTCCCCCGGGGAGGGGGGGAGATACGCAGTATTTT. Amino acid sequence: CASSPPGRGGDTQYF.

The sample holds a few counts of this clonotype. A much larger clone differs by one base, so this may be a read error. This chain links TRBV6-1 with TRBJ2-7; D remains ambiguous. V gave up 11 bases and J gave up 3 bases, with 23 bases separating them. This CDR3 contains 15 residues. CDR1 and CDR2 from the germline V gene are MNHNS and SASEGT. The CDR3 protein is CAGRLVLDGLYEQYF. CDR3 DNA sequence: TGTGCCGGCCGACTTGTCCTCGACGGTCTCTACGAGCAGTACTTC.

This chain connects TRBV9 to TRBJ2-3, with D possibly being TRBD1 (5 bases). CDR1 SGDLS and CDR2 YYNGEE come from the germline V gene. This CDR3 has 16 amino acids. Trimming cost V 3 bases and J 0 bases, with 14 bases left between them. In DNA form, the CDR3 reads TGTGCCAGCAGCGGCGGTAGGGGCCCCAGCACAGATACGCAGTATTTT. This codes for CASSGGRGPSTDTQYF.

A word on this clonotype: A much more abundant neighbour one base away suggests this may be a read error. Here the CDR3 omits its conserved ending phenylalanine or tryptophan, so a read error is the likely source. This sequence joins TRBV5-6 and TRBJ1-5, with 7 bases fitting TRBD1. Germline V gene lookup returns CDR1 SGHDT and CDR2 YYEEEE. The J segment lost 2 bases and the V segment lost 5 bases, leaving 7 bases of the junction unmatched. This CDR3 is 15 amino acids long. Here the CDR3 DNA reads TGTGCCAGCAGTTTCGGACAGGCCGGCAATCAGCCCCAGCATGTT. Residues: CASSFGQAGNQPQHV.

The sample holds many counts of this clonotype. The chain recombines TRBV6-5 with TRBJ2-5; D gene unclear. The germline gives CDR1 MNHEY, CDR2 SVGAGI. Trimming took 6 bases from V and 5 from J, leaving 16 bases between them. CDR3 length equals 14 residues. CDR3 bases: TGTGCCAGCAGGACCCGGTCGCAGGTGGAGACCCAGTACTTC. It specifies CASRTRSQVETQYF.

The chain has TRBV20-1 and TRBJ2-2, with D perhaps TRBD1 or TRBD2 (5 bases each). Trimming took 3 bases from V and 3 from J, leaving 14 bases between them. Germline assignment: CDR1 DFQATT and CDR2 SNEGSKA (reference sequence). The CDR3 totals 15 residues. Here the CDR3 reads CSARSGTSYTGELFF. The CDR3 region has the DNA TGCAGTGCTAGGTCGGGGACGAGCTACACCGGGGAGCTGTTTTTT.

Ten or more counts support this clonotype. The chain uses TRBV6-1 and TRBJ2-3, with TRBD2 identical over 12 bases. The J segment lost 5 bases and the V segment lost 5 bases, leaving 11 bases of the junction unmatched. The CDR3 spans 17 residues. Germline CDR1 is MNHNS and CDR2 is SASEGT. The CDR3 reads CASSPRLAGAVIDTQYF. The CDR3 region has the DNA TGTGCCAGCAGTCCGAGACTAGCGGGAGCCGTGATAGATACGCAGTATTTT.

The sample holds a few counts of this clonotype. This chain connects TRBV20-1 to TRBJ2-1; the D gene is possibly TRBD1 (8 bases). The CDR3 length is 14 residues. The ends were cut back, 6 bases at V and 9 bases at J, with 21 bases in the middle. Germline lookup yields CDR1 DFQATT and CDR2 SNEGSKA (reference sequence). In DNA form, the CDR3 reads TGCAGTGCAGTAAACAGGGGGGGAAGTAGTGAGCAGTTCTTC. It codes for CSAVNRGGSSEQFF.

The table lists this clonotype with a few counts. The gene calls are TRBV12-3 or TRBV12-4 and TRBJ1-2; D not resolved. Trimming pared 6 bases from V and 4 bases from J, leaving 18 bases between. The CDR3 is 15 amino acids. The CDR3 loop is CASRQQGPFSYGYTF. DNA for the CDR3: TGTGCCAGCAGGCAGCAAGGCCCCTTTAGCTATGGCTACACCTTC.